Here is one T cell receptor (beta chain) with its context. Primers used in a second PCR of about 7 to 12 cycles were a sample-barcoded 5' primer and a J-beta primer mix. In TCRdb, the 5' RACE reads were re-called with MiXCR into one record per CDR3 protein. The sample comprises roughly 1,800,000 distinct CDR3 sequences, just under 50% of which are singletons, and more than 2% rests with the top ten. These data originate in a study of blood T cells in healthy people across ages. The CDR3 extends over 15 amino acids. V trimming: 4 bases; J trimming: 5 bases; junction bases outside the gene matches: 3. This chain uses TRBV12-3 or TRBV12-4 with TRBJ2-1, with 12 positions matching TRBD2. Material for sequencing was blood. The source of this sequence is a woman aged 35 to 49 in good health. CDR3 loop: CASSWLAGGNNEQFF. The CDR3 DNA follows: TGTGCCAGCAGTTGGCTAGCGGGGGGGAACAATGAGCAGTTCTTC.